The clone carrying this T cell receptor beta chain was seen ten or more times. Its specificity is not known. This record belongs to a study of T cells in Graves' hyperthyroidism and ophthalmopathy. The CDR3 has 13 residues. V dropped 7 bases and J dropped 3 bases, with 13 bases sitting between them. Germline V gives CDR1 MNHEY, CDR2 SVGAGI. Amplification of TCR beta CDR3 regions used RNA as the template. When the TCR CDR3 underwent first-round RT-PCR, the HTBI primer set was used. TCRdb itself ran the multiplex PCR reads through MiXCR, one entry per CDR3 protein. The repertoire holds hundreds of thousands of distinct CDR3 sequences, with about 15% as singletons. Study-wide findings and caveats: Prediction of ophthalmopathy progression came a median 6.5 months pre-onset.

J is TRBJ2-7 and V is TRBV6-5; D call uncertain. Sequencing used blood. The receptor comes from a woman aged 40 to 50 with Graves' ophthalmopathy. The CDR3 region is CASTRSWGYEQYF. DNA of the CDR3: TGTGCCAGCACACGGTCGTGGGGCTACGAGCAGTACTTC.